The 15 T cell receptor beta chains given below trace back to one sample, sequenced in a study of control samples from healthy donors and cancer patients. The protocol was immunoSEQ multiplex PCR, while the TCRdb copy is restricted to in-frame clones and leaves out a portion. The top ten hold over 11% of the sample, which has about 53,000 clones, 87% seen once. The source material was PBMCs. The source of these receptors is a man aged 55 to 70 with head and neck cancer.

This clone turned up a few times. The genes are TRBV9 and TRBJ1-1; TRBD1 is a possible D gene (5 bases). V was trimmed by 0 bases and J by 2 bases, leaving 8 bases between them. Germline-derived CDR1 and CDR2 are SGDLS and YYNGEE. This CDR3 comprises 14 residues. CDR3 nucleotide sequence: TGTGCCAGCAGCGTAGCAGGGCTTAACACTGAAGCTTTCTTT. Protein product: CASSVAGLNTEAFF.

This clone was detected once. The genes are TRBV30 and TRBJ1-4; D call uncertain. CDR1 is GTSNPN and CDR2 is SVGIG in the germline V gene (reference sequence). The CDR3 totals 12 residues. Trimming stripped 2 bases from V and 5 bases from J, with 6 bases between. The DNA of the CDR3 is TGTGCCTGGAGTACCGGGAATGAAAAACTGTTTTTT. As protein: CAWSTGNEKLFF. Based on the CDR3 plus reference TRBV30 and TRBJ1-4, the full variable domain is SQTIHQWPATLVQPVGSPLSLECTVEGTSNPNLYWYRQAAGRGLQLLFYSVGIGQISSEVPQNLSASRPQDRQFILSSKKLLLSDSGFYLCAWSTGNEKLFFGSGTQLSVL.

The rearrangement joins TRBV27 to TRBJ2-1; TRBD1 or TRBD2 may be the D gene (6 bases each). CDR1 and CDR2 from the germline V gene are MNHEY and SMNVEV (reference sequence). The CDR3 consists of 16 residues. V was clipped by 5 bases and J by 8 bases, with 22 bases between them. In nucleotides, the CDR3 is TGTGCCAGCAGTACCCCCTTTGCGAAGGGGGGCGATGAGCAGTTCTTC. It codes for CASSTPFAKGGDEQFF.

The chain uses TRBV7-9 and TRBJ2-7; TRBD2 agrees at 9 bases. There are 15 residues in the CDR3. V was pared by 1 base and J by 6 bases, with 7 bases of the junction left unmatched. From germline, CDR1 is SEHNR and CDR2 FQNEAQ (reference sequence). CDR3: CASSLGNSGSAEQYF. The CDR3 DNA reads TGTGCCAGCAGCTTAGGGAATAGCGGGAGCGCCGAGCAGTACTTC.

The J gene is TRBJ2-1, the V gene TRBV10-3; 11 bases fit TRBD1. The CDR3 runs to 14 residues. Unmatched junction bases numbered 6, after V lost 5 bases and J lost 9 bases. Per germline, CDR1 ENHRY and CDR2 SYGVKD. CDR3 DNA: TGTGCCATCAGTCCCGGGACAGGGGGTACTGAGCAGTTCTTC. This codes for CAISPGTGGTEQFF.

This sequence joins TRBV9 and TRBJ1-2, with TRBD1 matching over 7 bases. Germline V lookup: CDR1 SGDLS, CDR2 YYNGEE. The CDR3 runs 14 residues. V shed 0 bases, J shed 3 bases, and the junction held 2 bases outside the gene matches. CDR3 loop: CASSVGTGDYGYTF. As DNA, the CDR3 is TGTGCCAGCAGCGTAGGGACAGGCGACTATGGCTACACCTTC.

V is TRBV27 and J is TRBJ2-3; D remains unclear. V was clipped by 4 bases and J by 1 base, with 12 bases between them. The V gene's germline CDR1 is MNHEY and CDR2 SMNVEV (reference sequence). CDR3 length equals 15 residues. The CDR3 spells CASSSIDLGTDTQYF. In nucleotides, the CDR3 is TGTGCCAGCAGTTCAATAGATCTGGGCACAGATACGCAGTATTTT.

The J gene is TRBJ1-6, the V gene TRBV14, with D maybe TRBD1 (5 bases). Germline CDR1 is SGHDN and CDR2 is FVKESK. The CDR3 extends over 15 amino acids. Trimming took off 4 bases at V and 8 bases at J, with 15 bases between the two ends. The DNA of the CDR3 is TGTGCCAGCAGCCTCGGGGGGGGTATTGATTCACCCCTCCACTTT. Residues: CASSLGGGIDSPLHF.

This sequence joins TRBV29-1 and TRBJ2-7; 7 bases are shared with TRBD2. Germline lookup yields CDR1 SQVTM and CDR2 ANQGSEA. This CDR3 region has 16 residues. V was clipped by 4 bases and J by 4 bases; unmatched bases: 16. CDR3 sequence reads: CSVVGREGSTTYEQYF. In DNA form, the CDR3 reads TGCAGCGTTGTTGGCAGGGAGGGGTCTACTACTTACGAGCAGTACTTC.

This chain links TRBV9 with TRBJ2-5; 8 nucleotides match TRBD1. This CDR3 contains 15 residues. V was pared by 2 bases and J by 5 bases, with 8 bases of the junction left unmatched. The germline CDR1 and CDR2 sequences are SGDLS and YYNGEE. CDR3 region: CASSVRTGPGETQYF. Here the CDR3 DNA reads TGTGCCAGCAGCGTCCGGACAGGGCCGGGGGAGACCCAGTACTTC.

This rearrangement joins TRBV2 to TRBJ2-5; 11 bases align to TRBD2. V was clipped by 8 bases and J by 6 bases; unmatched bases: 5. Germline values: CDR1 SNHLY, CDR2 FYNNEI. This CDR3 spans 13 amino acids. CDR3 region: CASGTSGGKTQYF. The CDR3 DNA sequence: TGTGCCAGCGGTACTAGCGGGGGTAAGACCCAGTACTTC. The entire variable domain, with the rest obtained from reference TRBV2 and TRBJ2-5, is as follows: EPEVTQTPSHQVTQMGQEVILRCVPISNHLYFYWYRQILGQKVEFLVSFYNNEISEKSEIFDDQFSVERPDGSNFTLKIRSTKLEDSAMYFCASGTSGGKTQYFGPGTRLLVL.

This clone came up once. The V and J genes are TRBV18 and TRBJ1-2; maybe TRBD1 (6 bases). The V and J ends lost 6 bases and 2 bases respectively, with 10 bases between them. The germline V gene encodes CDR1 KGHSH and CDR2 LQKENI. The CDR3 runs to 13 residues. CDR3 sequence: CASSPDRNYGYTF. Here the CDR3 DNA reads TGTGCCAGCTCCCCCGACAGGAACTATGGCTACACCTTC. The full variable domain, in which reference TRBV18 and TRBJ1-2 provide the parts outside the CDR3, is NAGVMQNPRHLVRRRGQEARLRCSPMKGHSHVYWYRQLPEEGLKFMVYLQKENIIDESGMPKERFSAEFPKEGPSILRIQQVVRGDSAAYFCASSPDRNYGYTFGSGTRLTVV.

This chain uses TRBV4-1 with TRBJ1-5; D remains unclear. Germline lookup yields CDR1 MGHRA and CDR2 YSYEKL. The V end lost 4 bases, the J end lost 1 base, and 17 bases lay between the germline ends. The CDR3 runs 17 residues. CDR3 coding DNA: TGCGCCAGCAGCCGACTAACTGGGAGAGGGAGCAATCAGCCCCAGCATTTT. Amino acid sequence: CASSRLTGRGSNQPQHF.

This clone was seen a single time. This sequence joins TRBV5-1 and TRBJ2-7, with 9 bases matching TRBD1. Germline V gene data show CDR1 as SGHRS and CDR2 as YFSETQ. V was pared by 4 bases and J by 3 bases, with 5 bases of the junction left unmatched. The CDR3 has 14 amino acids. This CDR3 is CASSGGTGNYEQYF. DNA for the CDR3: TGCGCCAGCAGCGGGGGGACAGGGAACTACGAGCAGTACTTC.

The chain is built from TRBV3-1 (or the pseudogene TRBV3-2) and TRBJ1-6; TRBD1 agrees at 7 bases. The germline CDR1 and CDR2 sequences are LGHDT and YNNKEL (reference sequence). This CDR3 contains 14 residues. V lost 3 bases and J lost 7; bases outside the gene matches: 3. The CDR3 sequence is CASSHGTENSPLHF. The CDR3 coding sequence is TGTGCCAGCAGCCACGGGACAGAGAATTCACCCCTCCACTTT.